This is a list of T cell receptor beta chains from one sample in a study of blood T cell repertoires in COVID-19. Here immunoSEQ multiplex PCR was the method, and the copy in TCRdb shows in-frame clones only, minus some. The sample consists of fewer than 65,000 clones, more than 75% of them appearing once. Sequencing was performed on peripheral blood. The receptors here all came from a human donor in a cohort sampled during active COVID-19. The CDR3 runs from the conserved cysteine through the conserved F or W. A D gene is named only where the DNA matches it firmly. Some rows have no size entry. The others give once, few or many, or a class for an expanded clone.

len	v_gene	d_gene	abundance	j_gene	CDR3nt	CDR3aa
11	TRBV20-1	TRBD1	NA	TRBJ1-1	TGCAGGGGTACAGGGGGGTCTGAAGCTTTCTTT	CRGTGGSEAFF
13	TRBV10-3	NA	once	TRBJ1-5	TGTGCCATCAGTGAGTCGACTGGGCAGCCCCAGCATTTT	CAISESTGQPQHF
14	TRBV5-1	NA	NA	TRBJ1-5	TGCGCCAGCAGCCTCGGACAGATCAATCAGCCCCAGCATTTT	CASSLGQINQPQHF
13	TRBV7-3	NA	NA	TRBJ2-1	TGTGCCAGCAGCTTAAGCTTGGCCAATGAGCAGTTCTTC	CASSLSLANEQFF
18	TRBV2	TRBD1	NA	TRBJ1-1	TGTGCCAGCAGTACCTACCCACCGGGACAGAACATGAACACTGAAGCTTTCTTT	CASSTYPPGQNMNTEAFF
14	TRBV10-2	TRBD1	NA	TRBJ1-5	TGCGCCAGCAGGCCGACAGGGGGGGGCCAGCCCCAGCATTTT	CASRPTGGGQPQHF
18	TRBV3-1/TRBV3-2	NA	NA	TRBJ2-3	TGTGCCAGCAGCCAAGCGTTAGGTGGAGGGGGGGGCACAGATACGCAGTATTTT	CASSQALGGGGGTDTQYF
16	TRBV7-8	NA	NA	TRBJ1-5	TGTGCCAGCAGCCCGAGGGGGGGGCGGAGCAATCAGCCCCAGCATTTT	CASSPRGGRSNQPQHF
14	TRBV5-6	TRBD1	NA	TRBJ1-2	TGTGCCAGCAGCTGGACAGGGCCAAACTATGGCTACACCTTC	CASSWTGPNYGYTF
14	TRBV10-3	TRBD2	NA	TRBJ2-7	TGTGCCATCAACACTAGCGGGCCATCCTACGAGCAGTACTTC	CAINTSGPSYEQYF
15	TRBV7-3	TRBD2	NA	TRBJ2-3	TGTGCCAGCAGATATAGCGGGAGTCGGACAGATACGCAGTATTTT	CASRYSGSRTDTQYF
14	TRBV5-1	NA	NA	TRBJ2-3	TGCGCCAGTAAAAGTGCGGTTATCACAGATACGCAGTATTTT	CASKSAVITDTQYF
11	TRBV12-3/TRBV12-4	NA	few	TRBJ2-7	TGTGCCAGCGGGAGCCGCTACGAGCAGTACTTC	CASGSRYEQYF
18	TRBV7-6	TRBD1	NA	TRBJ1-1	TGTGCCAGCAGCTTGCGGTCGGGGAAGGGGGCGGGGAACACTGAAGCTTTCTTT	CASSLRSGKGAGNTEAFF
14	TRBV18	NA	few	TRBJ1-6	TGTGCCAGCTCACCACGAACGGATAATTCACCCCTCCACTTT	CASSPRTDNSPLHF
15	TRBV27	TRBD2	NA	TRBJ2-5	TGTGCCAGCAGTTTGGTGGGAGGGTCAGAAGAGACCCAGTACTTC	CASSLVGGSEETQYF
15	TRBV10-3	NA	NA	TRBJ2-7	TGTGCCATCAGTGACCCCACAGGCGACTCCTACGAGCAGTACTTC	CAISDPTGDSYEQYF
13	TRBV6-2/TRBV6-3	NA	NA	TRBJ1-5	TGTGCCAGCAGTTACATGGGGGGTCAGCCCCAGCATTTT	CASSYMGGQPQHF
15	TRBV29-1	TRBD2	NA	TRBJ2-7	TGCAGCGTTGAAGATTCCGGCGGGAGCCCCGACGAGCAGTACTTC	CSVEDSGGSPDEQYF
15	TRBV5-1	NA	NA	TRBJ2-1	TGCGCCAGCAGCTCACCCGGGACTCAGGGTAATGAGCAGTTCTTC	CASSSPGTQGNEQFF
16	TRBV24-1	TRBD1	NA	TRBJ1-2	TGTGCCACCAGTGATTCCTCTCGGACAGGCCCCTATGGCTACACCTTC	CATSDSSRTGPYGYTF
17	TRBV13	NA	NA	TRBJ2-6	TGTGCCACCTATCGTCGACAGGCGAGCGCTGGGGCCAACGTCCTGACTTTC	CATYRRQASAGANVLTF
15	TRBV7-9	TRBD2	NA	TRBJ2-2	TGTGCCAGCAGCTTCACGGGGGGAAACACCGGGGAGCTGTTTTTT	CASSFTGGNTGELFF
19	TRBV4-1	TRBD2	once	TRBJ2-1	TGCGCCAGCAGCCAGGCTGGACTAGCGGGAGAGATCTCCTACAATGAGCAGTTCTTC	CASSQAGLAGEISYNEQFF
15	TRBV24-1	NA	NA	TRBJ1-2	TGTGCCACCAGGGACAGCCAATTAGCTAACTATGGCTACACCTTC	CATRDSQLANYGYTF
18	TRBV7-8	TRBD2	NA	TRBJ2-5	TGTGCCAGCAGCTTACGGGGTTCTAGCGGGAGGGCCGGGGAGACCCAGTACTTC	CASSLRGSSGRAGETQYF
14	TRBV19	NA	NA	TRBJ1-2	TGTGCCAGTAGTCCCCTCGGGGGGAACTATGGCTACACCTTC	CASSPLGGNYGYTF
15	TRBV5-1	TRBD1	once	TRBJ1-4	TGCGCCAGCAGCTTGGGAGGGGGCAGGAATGAAAAACTGTTTTTT	CASSLGGGRNEKLFF
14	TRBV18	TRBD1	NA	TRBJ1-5	TGTGCCAGCTCACTACAGGGGGCGGGTCAGCCCCAGCATTTT	CASSLQGAGQPQHF
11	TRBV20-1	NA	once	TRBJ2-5	TGCAGTGCAACACTAAGCGAGACCCAGTACTTC	CSATLSETQYF
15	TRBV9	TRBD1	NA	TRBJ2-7	TGTGCCAGCAGCGTAGCCGGGACAGGGACAAACGAGCAGTACTTC	CASSVAGTGTNEQYF
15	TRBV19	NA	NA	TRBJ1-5	TGTGCCAGTAGTATAGAACCAGGTAGCAATCAGCCCCAGCATTTT	CASSIEPGSNQPQHF
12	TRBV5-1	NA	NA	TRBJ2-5	TGCGCCAGCAGCTTGGGGCAGGAGACCCAGTACTTC	CASSLGQETQYF
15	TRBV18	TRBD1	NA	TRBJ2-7	TGTGCCAGCTCACCACTCCGACAGGGGGCCGACGAGCAGTACTTC	CASSPLRQGADEQYF
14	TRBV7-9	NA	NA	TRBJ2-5	TGTGCCAGCAGCTTACATGGGGCCGAAGAGACCCAGTACTTC	CASSLHGAEETQYF
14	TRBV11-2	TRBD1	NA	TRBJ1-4	TGTGCCAGCAGCTGGGGACAGGGGAATGAAAAACTGTTTTTT	CASSWGQGNEKLFF
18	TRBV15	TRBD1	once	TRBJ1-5	TGTGCCACCAGCAGAGATGGCGAGGGGGCACGGGTCGGTCAGCCCCAGCATTTT	CATSRDGEGARVGQPQHF
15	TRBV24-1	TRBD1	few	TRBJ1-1	TGTGCCACCAGTGGTACCGGGACAGAGACCAATGAAGCTTTCTTT	CATSGTGTETNEAFF
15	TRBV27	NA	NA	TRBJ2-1	TGTGCCAGCAGTTTACCCGGGAGTTGGGACAATGAGCAGTTCTTC	CASSLPGSWDNEQFF
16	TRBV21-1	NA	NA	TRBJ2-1	TGTGCCAGCAGCAAAAGGGAGAAGGGAAGGGTCAATGAGCAGTTCTTC	CASSKREKGRVNEQFF
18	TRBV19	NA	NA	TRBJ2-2	TGTGCCAGTAGTATTGGTGCGGGGCGGTCCGCGAACACCGGGGAGCTGTTTTTT	CASSIGAGRSANTGELFF
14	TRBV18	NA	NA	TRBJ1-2	TGTGCCAGCTCTCTGACAGACGAAGACTATGGCTACACCTTC	CASSLTDEDYGYTF